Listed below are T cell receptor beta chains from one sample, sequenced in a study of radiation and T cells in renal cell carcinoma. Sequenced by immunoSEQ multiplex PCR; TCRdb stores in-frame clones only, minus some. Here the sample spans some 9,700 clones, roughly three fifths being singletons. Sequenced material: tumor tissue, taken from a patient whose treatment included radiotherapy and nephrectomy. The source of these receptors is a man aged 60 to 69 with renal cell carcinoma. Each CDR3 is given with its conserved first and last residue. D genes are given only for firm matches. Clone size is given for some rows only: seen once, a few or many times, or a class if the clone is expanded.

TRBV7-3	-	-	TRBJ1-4	CAMPPEGANEKLFF	TGTGCCATGCCCCCGGAGGGGGCTAATGAAAAACTGTTTTTT
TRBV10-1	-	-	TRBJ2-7	CASSAGAYEQYF	TGCGCCAGCAGTGCGGGAGCCTACGAGCAGTACTTC
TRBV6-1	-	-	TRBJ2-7	CASSETGFRNEQYF	TGTGCCAGCAGTGAAACAGGGTTCAGGAACGAGCAGTACTTC
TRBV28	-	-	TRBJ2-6	CASSLSGSSGANVLTF	TGTGCCAGCAGTTTGTCAGGGTCCTCTGGGGCCAACGTCCTGACTTTC
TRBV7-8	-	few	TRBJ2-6	CASSLSNVPRGPDVLTF	TGTGCCAGCAGCTTATCTAACGTCCCCAGAGGGCCCGACGTCCTGACTTTC
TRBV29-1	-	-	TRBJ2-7	CSAVDETYEQYF	TGCAGCGCAGTGGACGAGACCTACGAGCAGTACTTC
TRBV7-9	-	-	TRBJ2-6	CASSLSGTGANVLTF	TGTGCCAGCAGCTTATCGGGGACTGGGGCCAACGTCCTGACTTTC
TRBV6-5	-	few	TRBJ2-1	CASSLSSYNEQFF	TGTGCCAGTAGTTTGAGCTCCTACAATGAGCAGTTCTTC
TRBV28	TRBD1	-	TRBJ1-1	CASSPQGAGRSTEAFF	TGTGCCAGCAGTCCACAGGGGGCGGGACGTAGCACTGAAGCTTTCTTT
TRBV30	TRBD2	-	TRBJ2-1	CASEREGLNEQFF	TGTGCCTCCGAGCGGGAGGGCCTGAATGAGCAGTTCTTC
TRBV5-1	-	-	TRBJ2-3	CASSATRASTDTQYF	TGCGCCAGCAGCGCCACCCGGGCTAGCACAGATACGCAGTATTTT
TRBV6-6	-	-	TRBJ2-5	CASSRGREETQYF	TGTGCCAGCTCCAGGGGCAGGGAAGAGACCCAGTACTTC
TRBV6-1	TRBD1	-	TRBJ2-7	CASSEWDRSTYEQYF	TGTGCCAGCAGTGAGTGGGACAGGTCCACCTACGAGCAGTACTTC
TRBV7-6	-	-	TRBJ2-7	CASSPSLNSYEQYF	TGTGCCAGCAGCCCGTCCCTGAACTCCTACGAGCAGTACTTC
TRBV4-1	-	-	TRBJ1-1	CASSQGQNTEAFF	TGCGCCAGCAGCCAAGGACAGAACACTGAAGCTTTCTTT
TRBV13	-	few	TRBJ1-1	CASRGLRNTEAFF	TGTGCCAGCAGAGGTCTGAGAAATACTGAAGCTTTCTTT
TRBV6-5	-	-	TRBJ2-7	CASRRTASGYEQYF	TGTGCCAGCAGAAGGACAGCCTCGGGCTACGAGCAGTACTTC
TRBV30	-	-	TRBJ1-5	CAWSSQVDQPQHF	TGTGCCTGGAGTAGCCAGGTTGATCAGCCCCAGCATTTT
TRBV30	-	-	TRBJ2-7	CASTQQVGPYEQYF	TGTGCCAGTACTCAACAGGTGGGACCCTACGAGCAGTACTTC
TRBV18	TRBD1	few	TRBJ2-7	CASSSRDRGEQYF	TGTGCCAGCTCTTCTCGGGACAGGGGCGAGCAGTACTTC
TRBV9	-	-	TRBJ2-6	CASTSGGTSGANVLTF	TGTGCCAGCACCTCTGGGGGTACCTCTGGGGCCAACGTCCTGACTTTC
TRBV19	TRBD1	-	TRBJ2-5	CASRGQGRRETQYF	TGTGCCAGCAGGGGACAGGGGCGGCGGGAGACCCAGTACTTC
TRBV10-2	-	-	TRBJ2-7	CASSDSSYEQYF	TGCGCCAGCAGTGACAGCTCCTACGAGCAGTACTTC
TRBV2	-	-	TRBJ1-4	CASSEATTTWLEKLFF	TGTGCCAGCAGTGAAGCGACTACTACATGGCTTGAAAAACTGTTTTTT
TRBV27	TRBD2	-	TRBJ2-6	CASSSGSGKSGANVLTF	TGTGCCAGCAGTTCGGGTAGCGGGAAATCTGGGGCCAACGTCCTGACTTTC
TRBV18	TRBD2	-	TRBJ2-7	CASSPVGAGVLDEQYF	TGTGCCAGCTCACCGGTCGGCGCGGGAGTATTGGACGAGCAGTACTTC
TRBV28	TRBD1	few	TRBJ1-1	CASRRQGPVGTEAFF	TGTGCCAGCAGGCGACAGGGTCCAGTGGGGACTGAAGCTTTCTTT
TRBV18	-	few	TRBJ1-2	CASSLTGIDGYTF	TGTGCCAGCTCACTAACAGGGATTGACGGCTACACCTTC
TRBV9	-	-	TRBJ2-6	CASSVANSGANVLTF	TGTGCCAGCAGCGTAGCGAACTCTGGGGCCAACGTCCTGACTTTC
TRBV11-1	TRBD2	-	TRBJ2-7	CASSDTKLADYEQYF	TGTGCCAGCAGCGATACCAAACTAGCGGACTACGAGCAGTACTTC
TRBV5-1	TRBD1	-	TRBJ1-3	CASSFGDRAGNTIYF	TGCGCCAGCAGCTTCGGGGACAGGGCTGGAAACACCATATATTTT
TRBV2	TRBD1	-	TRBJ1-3	CASSEGGQLSGNTIYF	TGTGCCAGCAGTGAAGGGGGACAGCTCTCTGGAAACACCATATATTTT
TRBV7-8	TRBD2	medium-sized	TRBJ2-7	CASTQAGLAYEQYF	TGTGCCAGCACCCAAGCGGGATTAGCCTACGAGCAGTACTTC